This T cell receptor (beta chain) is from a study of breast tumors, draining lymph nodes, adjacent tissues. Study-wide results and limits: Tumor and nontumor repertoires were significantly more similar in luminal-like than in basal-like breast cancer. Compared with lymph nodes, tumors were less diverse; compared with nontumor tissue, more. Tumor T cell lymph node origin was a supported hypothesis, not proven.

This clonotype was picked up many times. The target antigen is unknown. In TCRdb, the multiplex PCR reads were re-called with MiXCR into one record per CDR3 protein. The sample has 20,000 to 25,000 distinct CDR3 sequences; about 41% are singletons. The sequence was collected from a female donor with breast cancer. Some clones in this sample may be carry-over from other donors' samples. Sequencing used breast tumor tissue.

The CDR3 DNA sequence: TGTGCCAGCAGCGTCAGCGGGGGGCTCGCCACAGATACGCAGTATTTT. Its translation: CASSVSGGLATDTQYF. The rearrangement uses TRBV9 and TRBJ2-3; 9 bases line up with TRBD2. J was trimmed by 2 bases and V by 2 bases; bases with no gene match: 6. Per germline, CDR1 SGDLS and CDR2 YYNGEE. The CDR3 spans 16 residues.